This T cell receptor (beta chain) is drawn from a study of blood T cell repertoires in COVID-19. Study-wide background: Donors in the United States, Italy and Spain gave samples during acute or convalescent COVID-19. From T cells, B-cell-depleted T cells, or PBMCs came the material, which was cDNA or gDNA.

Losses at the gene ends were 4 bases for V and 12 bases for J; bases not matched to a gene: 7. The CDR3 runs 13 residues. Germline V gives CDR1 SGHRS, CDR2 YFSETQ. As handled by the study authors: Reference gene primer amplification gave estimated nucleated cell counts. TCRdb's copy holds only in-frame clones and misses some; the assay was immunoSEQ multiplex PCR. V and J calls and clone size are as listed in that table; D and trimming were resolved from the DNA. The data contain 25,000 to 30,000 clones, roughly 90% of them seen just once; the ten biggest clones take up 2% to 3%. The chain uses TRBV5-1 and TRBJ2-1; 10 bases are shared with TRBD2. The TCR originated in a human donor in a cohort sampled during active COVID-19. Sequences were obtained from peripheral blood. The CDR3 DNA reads TGCGCCAGCAGCCAGACTAGCGGGTCTTCGCAGTTCTTC. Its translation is CASSQTSGSSQFF.